These 23 T cell receptor beta chains originate from one sample sequenced in a study of regulatory T cells in long-lasting Graves disease. Specified time point: persistent/refractory GD, antithyroid drugs over 5 years with positive TRAb. RNA extracted from PBMCs served as the sequencing template. Building the TCR beta libraries relied on iRepertoire HTBI primers, and CDR3 regions underwent Arm-PCR. From the multiplex PCR reads, TCRdb called clonotypes with MiXCR, one entry per CDR3 protein. The sample holds 600,000 to 850,000 distinct CDR3 sequences, approximately 29% seen once. Sequenced material: peripheral blood mononuclear cells (PBMCs), taken when the disease was refractory, from a patient treated with antithyroid drugs. These TCRs come from a female donor with Graves disease.

The CDR3 loop reads CAISEPGVGSPNTEAFF. The DNA of the CDR3 is TGTGCCATCAGTGAGCCCGGGGTGGGCAGCCCGAACACTGAAGCTTTCTTT. This chain joins TRBV10-3 and TRBJ1-1; D not resolved. Trimming shortened V by 2 bases and J by 1 base, and 17 bases separated the two germline ends. The germline V gene encodes CDR1 ENHRY and CDR2 SYGVKD. The CDR3 runs to 17 residues.

J is TRBJ2-3 and V is TRBV5-1, with D maybe TRBD2 (6 bases). The J call could be wrong; TRBJ2-5 is a better fit for the DNA end. The CDR3 contains 12 residues. Germline V gene lookup returns CDR1 SGHRS and CDR2 YFSETQ. The CDR3 nucleotides read TGCGCCAGCAGCTTGGCGGGAGATACCCAGTACTTC. Its protein is CASSLAGDTQYF.

J is TRBJ1-2 and V is TRBV30; D unclear. Germline assignment: CDR1 GTSNPN and CDR2 SVGIG (reference sequence). The CDR3 consists of 10 residues. V lost 8 bases and J lost 6, with 10 bases in between. CDR3 sequence reads: CAGRLDGYTF. DNA for the CDR3: TGTGCCGGCCGTTTGGATGGCTACACCTTC. The full variable domain, completed using reference TRBV30 and TRBJ1-2, is SQTIHQWPATLVQPVGSPLSLECTVEGTSNPNLYWYRQAAGRGLQLLFYSVGIGQISSEVPQNLSASRPQDRQFILSSKKLLLSDSGFYLCAGRLDGYTFGSGTRLTVV.

This sequence joins TRBV25-1 and TRBJ1-3; D gene uncertain. Per the germline V gene, CDR1 is MGHDK and CDR2 is SYGVNS. Trimming removed 8 bases from V and 9 bases from J, with 17 bases in between. This CDR3 contains 13 residues. This chain's CDR3 is CASSTYHSSTIYF. DNA for the CDR3: TGTGCCAGCTCGACATATCACTCTAGCACCATATATTTT.

The rearrangement links TRBV18 to TRBJ1-6; D unresolved. The germline V gene has CDR1 KGHSH and CDR2 LQKENI. Trimming took 5 bases from V and 10 from J, leaving 15 bases between them. The CDR3 runs 14 residues. The CDR3: CASSGRAGESPLHF. CDR3 sequence (DNA): TGTGCCAGCTCAGGGAGGGCTGGGGAATCACCCCTCCACTTT.

This clonotype has just a few counts. The CDR3 DNA is TGTGCCAGCAGTTTCGGCAGGGGGGCCCATCAGCCCCAGCATTTT. Its protein product is CASSFGRGAHQPQHF. The chain couples TRBV12-3 or TRBV12-4 to TRBJ1-5, with 7 bases matching TRBD1. The V gene end was trimmed by 3 bases and the J gene end by 5 bases; junction bases not matched to a gene: 7. CDR3 length: 15 residues.

In its sample, this clonotype was seen a few times. The chain is built from TRBV19 and TRBJ1-5; D unclear. This CDR3 has 15 amino acids. Trimming pared 0 bases from V and 3 bases from J, leaving 9 bases between. CDR1 LNHDA and CDR2 SQIVND come from the germline V gene (reference sequence). The CDR3 loop is CASSIEGRNNQPQHF. DNA for the CDR3: TGTGCCAGTAGTATAGAGGGCAGGAACAATCAGCCCCAGCATTTT.

As to this clonotype: This CDR3 fails to terminate in the conserved phenylalanine or tryptophan, so it likely reflects a read error. This chain joins TRBV11-2 and TRBJ2-7; 13 positions match TRBD2. J lost 5 bases, V lost 5 bases, and 6 bases had no gene match. CDR3 length equals 15 residues. Germline assignment: CDR1 SGHAT and CDR2 FQNNGV. The CDR3 region has the DNA TGTGCCAGCAGCAAAGCCGGGACTAGCGGGAACGAGCAGTACTCC. It translates to CASSKAGTSGNEQYS.

A few counts support this clonotype. CDR3 sequence (DNA): TGTGCCAGCAGTGACCGGTGGGGCTACACCTTC. Amino acid sequence: CASSDRWGYTF. The chain couples TRBV28 to TRBJ1-2; D is ambiguous. The CDR3 sequence is 11 residues long. Germline CDR1 is MDHEN and CDR2 is SYDVKM. The ends were cut back, 5 bases at V and 8 bases at J, with 9 bases in the middle.

The rearrangement uses TRBV27 and TRBJ2-2; TRBD2 agrees at 7 bases. The CDR3 sequence is 19 residues long. Germline-derived CDR1 and CDR2 are MNHEY and SMNVEV (reference sequence). J gave up 4 bases and V 2 bases, and 16 bases lay outside the gene matches. The CDR3 DNA sequence: TGTGCCAGCAGTTTAGCCAGGGCTGGCGGGAGATTAGGCACCGGGGAGCTGTTTTTT. Translating gives CASSLARAGGRLGTGELFF.

The chain links TRBV9 to TRBJ1-3; maybe TRBD1 (5 bases). The CDR3 spans 15 residues. CDR1 SGDLS and CDR2 YYNGEE come from the germline V gene. V gave up 0 bases and J gave up 1 base, with 8 bases separating them. The CDR3 DNA reads TGTGCCAGCAGCGTAGGGGACGGATCTGGAAACACCATATATTTT. This encodes CASSVGDGSGNTIYF.

Written as DNA, the CDR3 is TGTGCCAGCAGCTCCGGGGGGGTTGGCTACACCTTC. It yields the protein CASSSGGVGYTF. This chain links TRBV5-4 with TRBJ1-2, with D possibly matching TRBD1 (5 bases). CDR3 size: 12 residues. Per the germline V gene, CDR1 is SGHNT and CDR2 is YYREEE (reference sequence). V lost 3 bases to trimming and J lost 7 bases, with 10 bases between them.

The chain joins TRBV27 to TRBJ2-7; D possibly corresponds to TRBD2 (5 bases). The CDR3 has 13 amino acids. CDR1 MNHEY and CDR2 SMNVEV come from the germline V gene (reference sequence). Trimming removed 6 bases from V and 7 bases from J, with 16 bases in between. In DNA, the CDR3 is TGTGCCAGCAGCTTACTAGGAGGTTGGGAGCAGTACTTC. This gives the protein CASSLLGGWEQYF.

This clonotype was seen a handful of times. The V gene is TRBV6-5, the J gene TRBJ1-2; D not resolved. The germline V and J ends were trimmed by 0 bases and 2 bases, with 7 bases remaining between them. The CDR3 has 14 amino acids. Germline V gives CDR1 MNHEY, CDR2 SVGAGI. Written as DNA, the CDR3 is TGTGCCAGCAGTTACTCGAGGCAGAACTATGGCTACACCTTC. Protein product: CASSYSRQNYGYTF.

The genes are TRBV7-2 and TRBJ1-5; D ambiguous. Between the trimmed V and J ends, which lost 5 bases and 0 bases, there was a span of 11 bases. The CDR3 contains 15 residues. Germline V gene data show CDR1 as SGHTA and CDR2 as FQGNSA. CDR3 in DNA: TGTGCCAGCAGCCCCTTCGCCAATAGCAATCAGCCCCAGCATTTT. This gives the protein CASSPFANSNQPQHF.

In its sample, this clonotype was seen a few times. The chain joins TRBV28 to TRBJ1-5, with D maybe TRBD1 (6 bases). The V end was cut by 4 bases, the J end by 2 bases, with 15 bases between. The CDR3 loop spans 16 amino acids. Germline V gene lookup returns CDR1 MDHEN and CDR2 SYDVKM. The CDR3 is CASSSVPGQGNQPQHF. The CDR3 region has the DNA TGTGCCAGCAGTTCCGTCCCGGGACAAGGCAATCAGCCCCAGCATTTT.

This clonotype was seen repeatedly, ten times or more. The chain has TRBV7-9 and TRBJ1-2; 8 bases are a match to TRBD1. Germline CDR1 is SEHNR and CDR2 is FQNEAQ (reference sequence). This CDR3 spans 13 amino acids. The V and J ends lost 1 base and 8 bases, in that order; junction bases with no gene match: 3. DNA of the CDR3: TGTGCCAGCAGCTTAGGGACAGGGCGAGGCTACACCTTC. Its protein product is CASSLGTGRGYTF.

The gene calls are TRBV2 and TRBJ1-1; D unclear. The CDR3 is made up of 14 amino acids. V was cut by 5 bases and J by 6 bases, with 16 bases left in between. In germline, CDR1 is SNHLY, CDR2 FYNNEI. CDR3 residues: CASSFPTGASEAFF. The CDR3 bases are TGTGCCAGCAGTTTCCCGACGGGAGCCTCTGAAGCTTTCTTT.

V gene TRBV19 combines with J gene TRBJ1-2, with 7 bases matching TRBD1. The CDR3 is 14 amino acids. Germline loops: CDR1 LNHDA, CDR2 SQIVND (reference sequence). V lost 5 bases, J lost 5 bases, and 8 bases stayed unmatched. CDR3 residues: CASSVTGTYYGYTF. DNA of the CDR3: TGTGCCAGTAGTGTGACAGGGACTTATTATGGCTACACCTTC.

This chain links TRBV6-1 with TRBJ1-2; D remains ambiguous. V was shortened by 6 bases and J by 8 bases, with 13 bases between the two germline ends. This CDR3 spans 12 amino acids. Germline V gene data show CDR1 as MNHNS and CDR2 as SASEGT. CDR3 DNA sequence: TGTGCCAGCAGATCCTGGACTGACGGCTACACCTTC. It translates to CASRSWTDGYTF.

This clonotype was observed a few times. The chain joins TRBV2 to TRBJ2-3; D is undetermined. V lost 4 bases, J lost 2 bases, and 7 bases lay in between. Per the germline V gene, CDR1 is SNHLY and CDR2 is FYNNEI. There are 13 residues in the CDR3. CDR3 sequence: CASSGGFTDTQYF. As DNA, the CDR3 is TGTGCCAGCAGTGGAGGTTTCACAGATACGCAGTATTTT. The whole variable domain, remainder taken from reference TRBV2 and TRBJ2-3, is EPEVTQTPSHQVTQMGQEVILRCVPISNHLYFYWYRQILGQKVEFLVSFYNNEISEKSEIFDDQFSVERPDGSNFTLKIRSTKLEDSAMYFCASSGGFTDTQYFGPGTRLTVL.

This chain connects TRBV20-1 to TRBJ1-5, with D possibly TRBD1 on 5 matching bases. Germline lookup yields CDR1 DFQATT and CDR2 SNEGSKA (reference sequence). The CDR3 runs to 15 residues. Deletions cut 3 bases from V and 4 bases from J, with 16 bases between. The CDR3 DNA sequence: TGCAGTGCTAGTCCCAATCGCGGGGGAAATCAGCCCCAGCATTTT. Protein product: CSASPNRGGNQPQHF.

V usage is TRBV19 and J usage is TRBJ2-5; 8 bases align to TRBD2. Germline loops: CDR1 LNHDA, CDR2 SQIVND (reference sequence). This CDR3 region has 14 residues. V lost 6 bases, J lost 5 bases, and 8 bases stayed unmatched. In DNA, the CDR3 is TGTGCCAGTAGCCCCGGGACTAGTACTGAGACCCAGTACTTC. Protein: CASSPGTSTETQYF. The variable domain in full, with the rest retrieved from reference TRBV19 and TRBJ2-5, is DGGITQSPKYLFRKEGQNVTLSCEQNLNHDAMYWYRQDPGQGLRLIYYSQIVNDFQKGDIAEGYSVSREKKESFPLTVTSAQKNPTAFYLCASSPGTSTETQYFGPGTRLLVL.